The present T cell receptor (beta chain) was sequenced within a study of blood T cell repertoires in COVID-19. The J segment lost 9 bases and the V segment lost 3 bases, leaving 11 bases of the junction unmatched. The CDR3 runs to 15 residues. In germline, CDR1 is SEHNR, CDR2 FQNEAQ (reference sequence). Repertoires were generated with immunoSEQ multiplex PCR, while TCRdb's copy carries only in-frame clones and drops some. Among some 100,000 clones listed, around four fifths were seen once. This clonotype was obtained from a woman aged 70 to 79 with acute or convalescent COVID-19. The sequencing input was peripheral blood. This sequence joins TRBV7-9 and TRBJ2-4; 7 nucleotides line up with TRBD1. The CDR3 spells CASSFSDRPVGIQYF. DNA of the CDR3: TGTGCCAGCAGCTTCTCGGACAGGCCAGTGGGCATTCAGTACTTC.